This T cell receptor beta chain appears in the sequencing data of a study of blood T cells in healthy people across ages. It was with a sample-barcoded 5' primer and a J-beta primer mix that a second PCR of roughly 6 to 12 cycles was run. Using its own MiXCR run on the 5' RACE reads, TCRdb lists one record per CDR3 protein. The sample yields more than 1.4 million distinct CDR3 sequences, approximately 38% seen once. In this sample, this clonotype turned up once. This sequence was found in a woman under 30 in good health. The sample consisted of blood.

The CDR3 here is CASSSDTTYNEQYF. DNA of the CDR3: TGTGCCAGCAGCTCAGATACAACCTACAATGAGCAGTACTTC. The genes are TRBV5-4 and TRBJ2-7, with D unresolved. The V end was cut by 3 bases, the J end by 7 bases, with 17 bases between. The CDR3 spans 14 residues. Germline V CDR1 and CDR2: SGHNT, YYREEE (reference sequence).